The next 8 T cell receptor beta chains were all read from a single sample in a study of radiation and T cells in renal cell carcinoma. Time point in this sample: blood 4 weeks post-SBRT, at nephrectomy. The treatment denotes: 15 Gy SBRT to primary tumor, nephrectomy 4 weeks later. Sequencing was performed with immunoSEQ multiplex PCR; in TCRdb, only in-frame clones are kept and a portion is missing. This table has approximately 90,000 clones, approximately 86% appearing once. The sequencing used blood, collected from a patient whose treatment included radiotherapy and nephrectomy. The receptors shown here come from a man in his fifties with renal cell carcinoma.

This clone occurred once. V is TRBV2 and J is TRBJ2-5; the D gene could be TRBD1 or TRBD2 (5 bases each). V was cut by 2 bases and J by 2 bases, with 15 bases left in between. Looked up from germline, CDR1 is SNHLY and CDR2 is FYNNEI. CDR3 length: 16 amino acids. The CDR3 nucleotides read TGTGCCAGCAGTGAAAATTACGGGACCGCACAAGAGACCCAGTACTTC. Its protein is CASSENYGTAQETQYF. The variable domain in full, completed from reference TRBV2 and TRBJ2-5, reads EPEVTQTPSHQVTQMGQEVILRCVPISNHLYFYWYRQILGQKVEFLVSFYNNEISEKSEIFDDQFSVERPDGSNFTLKIRSTKLEDSAMYFCASSENYGTAQETQYFGPGTRLLVL.

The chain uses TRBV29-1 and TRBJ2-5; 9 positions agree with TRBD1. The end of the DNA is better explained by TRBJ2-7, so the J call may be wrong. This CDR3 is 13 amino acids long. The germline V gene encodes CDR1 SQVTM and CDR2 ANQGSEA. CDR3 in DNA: TGCAGCGGGGGGACAGGGAGGACCTACGAGCAGTACTTC. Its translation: CSGGTGRTYEQYF.

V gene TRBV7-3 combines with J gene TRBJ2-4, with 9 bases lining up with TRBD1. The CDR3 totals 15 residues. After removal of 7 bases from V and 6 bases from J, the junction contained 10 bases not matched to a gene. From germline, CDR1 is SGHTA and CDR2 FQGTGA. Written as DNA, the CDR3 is TGTGCCAGCAAACCCGGGACAGGGCAGAGAAACATTCAGTACTTC. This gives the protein CASKPGTGQRNIQYF. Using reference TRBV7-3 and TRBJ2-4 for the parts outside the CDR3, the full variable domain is GAGVSQTPSNKVTEKGKYVELRCDPISGHTALYWYRQSLGQGPEFLIYFQGTGAADDSGLPNDRFFAVRPEGSVSTLKIQRTERGDSAVYLCASKPGTGQRNIQYFGAGTRLSVL.

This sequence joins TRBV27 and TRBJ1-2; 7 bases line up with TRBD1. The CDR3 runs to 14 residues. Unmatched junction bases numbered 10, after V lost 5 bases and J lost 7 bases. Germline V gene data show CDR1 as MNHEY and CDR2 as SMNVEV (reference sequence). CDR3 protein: CASSPWDRSSGYTF. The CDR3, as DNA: TGTGCCAGCAGTCCCTGGGACAGAAGCAGTGGCTACACCTTC.

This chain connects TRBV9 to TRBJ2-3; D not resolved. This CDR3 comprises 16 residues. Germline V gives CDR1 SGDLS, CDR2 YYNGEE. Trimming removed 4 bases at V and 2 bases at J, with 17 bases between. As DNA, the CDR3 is TGTGCCAGCAGCTCACGTCGTGGTTCTCACACAGATACGCAGTATTTT. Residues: CASSSRRGSHTDTQYF.

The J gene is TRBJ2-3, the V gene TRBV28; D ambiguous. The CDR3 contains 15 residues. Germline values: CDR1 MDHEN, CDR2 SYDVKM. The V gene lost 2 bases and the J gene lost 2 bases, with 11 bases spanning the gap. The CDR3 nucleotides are TGTGCCAGCAGTTTACTGATGACTGTCACAGATACGCAGTATTTT. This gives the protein CASSLLMTVTDTQYF.

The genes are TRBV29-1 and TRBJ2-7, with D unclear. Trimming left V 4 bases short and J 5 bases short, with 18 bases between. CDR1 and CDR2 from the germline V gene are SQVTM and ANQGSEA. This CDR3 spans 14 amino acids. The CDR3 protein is CSVVKVNPPNEQYF. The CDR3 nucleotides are TGCAGCGTTGTAAAGGTAAATCCTCCTAACGAGCAGTACTTC.

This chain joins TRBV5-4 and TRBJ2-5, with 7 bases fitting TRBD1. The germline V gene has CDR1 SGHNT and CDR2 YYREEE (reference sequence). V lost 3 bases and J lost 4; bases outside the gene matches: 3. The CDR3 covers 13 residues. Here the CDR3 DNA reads TGTGCCAGCAGCTCATCAGGGGGAGAGACCCAGTACTTC. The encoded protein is CASSSSGGETQYF.